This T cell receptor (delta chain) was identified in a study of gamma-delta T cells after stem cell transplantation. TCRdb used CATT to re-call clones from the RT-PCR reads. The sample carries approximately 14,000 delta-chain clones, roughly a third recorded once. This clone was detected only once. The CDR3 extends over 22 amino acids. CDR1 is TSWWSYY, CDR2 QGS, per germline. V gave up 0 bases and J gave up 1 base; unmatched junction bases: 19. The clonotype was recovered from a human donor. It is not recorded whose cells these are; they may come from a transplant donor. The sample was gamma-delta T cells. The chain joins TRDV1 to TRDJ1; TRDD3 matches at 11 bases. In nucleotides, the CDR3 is TGTGCTCTTGGGGAACTAGGGTGGGGTTCGTACTGGGGGATAGGCTTCACCGATAAACTCATCTTT. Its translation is CALGELGWGSYWGIGFTDKLIF.